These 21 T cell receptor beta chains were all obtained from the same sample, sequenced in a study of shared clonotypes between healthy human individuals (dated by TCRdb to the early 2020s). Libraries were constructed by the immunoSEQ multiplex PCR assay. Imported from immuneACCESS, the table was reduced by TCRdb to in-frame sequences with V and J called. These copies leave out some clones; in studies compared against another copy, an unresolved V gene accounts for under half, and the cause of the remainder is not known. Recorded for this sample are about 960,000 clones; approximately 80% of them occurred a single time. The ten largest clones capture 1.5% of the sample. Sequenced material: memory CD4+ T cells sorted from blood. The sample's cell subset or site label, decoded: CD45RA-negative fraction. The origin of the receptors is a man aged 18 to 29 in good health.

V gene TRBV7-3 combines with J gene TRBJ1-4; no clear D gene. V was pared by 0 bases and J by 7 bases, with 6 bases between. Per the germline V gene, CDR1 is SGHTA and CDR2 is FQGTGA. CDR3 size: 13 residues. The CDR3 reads CASSLTPFEKLFF. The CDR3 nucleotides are TGTGCCAGCAGCTTAACGCCCTTTGAAAAACTGTTTTTT. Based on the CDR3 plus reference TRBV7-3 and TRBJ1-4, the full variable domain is GAGVSQTPSNKVTEKGKYVELRCDPISGHTALYWYRQSLGQGPEFLIYFQGTGAADDSGLPNDRFFAVRPEGSVSTLKIQRTERGDSAVYLCASSLTPFEKLFFGSGTQLSVL.

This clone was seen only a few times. As DNA, the CDR3 is TGCGCCAGCACCCGGGGCGGGTGGGGTGGCACAGATACGCAGTATTTT. Its translation is CASTRGGWGGTDTQYF. The rearrangement links TRBV5-1 to TRBJ2-3; D tentatively fits TRBD1 or TRBD2 (5 bases each). Trimming took 6 bases from V and 1 from J, leaving 18 bases between them. The CDR3 has 16 residues. Germline V gene lookup returns CDR1 SGHRS and CDR2 YFSETQ.

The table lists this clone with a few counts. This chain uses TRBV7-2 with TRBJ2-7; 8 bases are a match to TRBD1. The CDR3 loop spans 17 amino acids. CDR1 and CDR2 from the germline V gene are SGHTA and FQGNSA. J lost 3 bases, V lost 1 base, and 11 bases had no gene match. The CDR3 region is CASSLGFMDRAVYEQYF. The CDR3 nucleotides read TGTGCCAGCAGCTTAGGCTTTATGGACAGGGCAGTCTACGAGCAGTACTTC.

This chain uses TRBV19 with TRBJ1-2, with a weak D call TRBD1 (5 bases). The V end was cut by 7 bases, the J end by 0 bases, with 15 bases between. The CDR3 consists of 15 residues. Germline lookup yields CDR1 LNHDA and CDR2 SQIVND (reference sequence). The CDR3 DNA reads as TGTGCCAGTAAGGAAAGGGCAGGGACTAACTATGGCTACACCTTC. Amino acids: CASKERAGTNYGYTF.

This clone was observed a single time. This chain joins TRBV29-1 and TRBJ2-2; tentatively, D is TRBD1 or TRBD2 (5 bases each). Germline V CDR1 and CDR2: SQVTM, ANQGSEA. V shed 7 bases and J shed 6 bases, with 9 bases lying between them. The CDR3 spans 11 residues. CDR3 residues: CSAQGAGELFF. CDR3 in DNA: TGCAGCGCCCAGGGAGCCGGGGAGCTGTTTTTT.

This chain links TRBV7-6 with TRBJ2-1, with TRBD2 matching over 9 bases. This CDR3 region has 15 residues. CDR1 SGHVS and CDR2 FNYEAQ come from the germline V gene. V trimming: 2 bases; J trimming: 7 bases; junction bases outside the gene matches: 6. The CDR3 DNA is TGTGCCAGCAGCTTACAGGCTAGCGGGGAGAATGAGCAGTTCTTC. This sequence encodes CASSLQASGENEQFF.

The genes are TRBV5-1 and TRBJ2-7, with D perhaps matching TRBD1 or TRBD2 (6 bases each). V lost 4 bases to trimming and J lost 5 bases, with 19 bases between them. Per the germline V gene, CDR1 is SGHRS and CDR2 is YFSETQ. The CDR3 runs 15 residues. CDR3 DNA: TGCGCCAGCAGCGGGCAGGGGAGGATTTTAGACGAGCAGTACTTC. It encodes CASSGQGRILDEQYF.

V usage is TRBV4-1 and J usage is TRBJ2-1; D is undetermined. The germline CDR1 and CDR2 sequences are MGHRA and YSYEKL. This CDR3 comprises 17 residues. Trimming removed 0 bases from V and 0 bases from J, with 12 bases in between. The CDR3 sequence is CASSQDLRISSYNEQFF. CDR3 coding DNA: TGCGCCAGCAGCCAAGATCTAAGGATCAGCTCCTACAATGAGCAGTTCTTC.

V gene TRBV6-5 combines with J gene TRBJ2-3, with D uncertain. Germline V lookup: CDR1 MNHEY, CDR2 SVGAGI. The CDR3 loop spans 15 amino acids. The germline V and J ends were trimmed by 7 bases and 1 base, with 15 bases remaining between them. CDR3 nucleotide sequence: TGTGCCAGCACCGAGCGCCTCTGGGGCACAGATACGCAGTATTTT. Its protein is CASTERLWGTDTQYF.

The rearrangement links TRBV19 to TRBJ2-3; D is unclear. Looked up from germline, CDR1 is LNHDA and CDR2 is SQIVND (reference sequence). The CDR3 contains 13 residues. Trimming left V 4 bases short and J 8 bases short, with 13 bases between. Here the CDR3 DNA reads TGTGCCAGTAGTACCGAACACGCGGTTACGCAGTATTTT. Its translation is CASSTEHAVTQYF.

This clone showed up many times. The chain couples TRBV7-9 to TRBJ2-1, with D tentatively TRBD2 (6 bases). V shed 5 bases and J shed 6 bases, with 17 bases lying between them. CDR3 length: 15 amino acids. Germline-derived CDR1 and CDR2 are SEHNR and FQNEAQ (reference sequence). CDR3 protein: CASSRGLGPFNEQFF. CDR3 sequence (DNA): TGTGCCAGCAGCCGGGGACTCGGACCGTTCAATGAGCAGTTCTTC.

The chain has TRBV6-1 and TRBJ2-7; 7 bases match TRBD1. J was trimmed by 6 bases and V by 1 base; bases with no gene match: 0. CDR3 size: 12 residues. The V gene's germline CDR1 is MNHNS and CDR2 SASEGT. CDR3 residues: CASSEDRGEQYF. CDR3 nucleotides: TGTGCCAGCAGTGAAGACAGGGGCGAGCAGTACTTC.

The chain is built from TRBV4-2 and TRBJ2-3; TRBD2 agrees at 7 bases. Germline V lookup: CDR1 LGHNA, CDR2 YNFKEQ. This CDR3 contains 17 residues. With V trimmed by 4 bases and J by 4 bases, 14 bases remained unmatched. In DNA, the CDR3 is TGTGCCAGCAGCCCTCCTCGCGGGAGCGGGTCCGCAGATACGCAGTATTTT. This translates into CASSPPRGSGSADTQYF.

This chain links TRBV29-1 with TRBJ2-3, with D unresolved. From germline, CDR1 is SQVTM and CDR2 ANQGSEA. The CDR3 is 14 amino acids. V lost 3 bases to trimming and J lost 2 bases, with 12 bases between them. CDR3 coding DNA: TGCAGCGTTGATTCGGGTTCTATCACAGATACGCAGTATTTT. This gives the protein CSVDSGSITDTQYF.

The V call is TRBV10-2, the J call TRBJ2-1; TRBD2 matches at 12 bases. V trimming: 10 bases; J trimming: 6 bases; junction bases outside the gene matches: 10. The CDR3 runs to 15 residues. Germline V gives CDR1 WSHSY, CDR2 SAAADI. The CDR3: CATRTSGKSGNEQFF. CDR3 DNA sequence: TGCGCCACCCGGACTAGCGGGAAGTCGGGCAATGAGCAGTTCTTC.

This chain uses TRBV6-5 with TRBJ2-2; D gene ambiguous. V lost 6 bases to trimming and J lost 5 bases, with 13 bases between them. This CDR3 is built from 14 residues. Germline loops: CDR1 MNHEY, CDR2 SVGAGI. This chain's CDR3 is CASRLQTRTGELFF. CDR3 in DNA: TGTGCCAGCAGGCTGCAGACGAGGACCGGGGAGCTGTTTTTT.

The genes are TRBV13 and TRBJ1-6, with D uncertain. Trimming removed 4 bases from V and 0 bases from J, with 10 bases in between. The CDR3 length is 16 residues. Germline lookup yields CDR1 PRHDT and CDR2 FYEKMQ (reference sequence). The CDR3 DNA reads TGTGCCAGCAGCTCGATAGTAAGCTCCTATAATTCACCCCTCCACTTT. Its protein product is CASSSIVSSYNSPLHF.

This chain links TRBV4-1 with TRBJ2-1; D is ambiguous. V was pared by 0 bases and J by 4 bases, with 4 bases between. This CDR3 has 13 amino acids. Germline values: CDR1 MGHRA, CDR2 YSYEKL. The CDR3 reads CASSQDWYNEQFF. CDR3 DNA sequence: TGCGCCAGCAGCCAAGATTGGTACAATGAGCAGTTCTTC.

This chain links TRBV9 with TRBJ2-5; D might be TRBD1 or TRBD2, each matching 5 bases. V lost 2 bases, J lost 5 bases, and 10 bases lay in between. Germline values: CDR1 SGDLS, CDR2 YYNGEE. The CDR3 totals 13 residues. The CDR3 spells CASSVGPLETQYF. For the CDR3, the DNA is TGTGCCAGCAGCGTGGGACCGCTGGAGACCCAGTACTTC.

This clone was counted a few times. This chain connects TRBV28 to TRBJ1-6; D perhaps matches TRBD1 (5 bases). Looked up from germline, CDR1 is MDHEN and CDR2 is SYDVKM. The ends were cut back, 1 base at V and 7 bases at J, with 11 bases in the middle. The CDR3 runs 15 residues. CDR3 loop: CASSLLGVGNSPLHF. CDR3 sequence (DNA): TGTGCCAGCAGTTTATTGGGGGTTGGCAATTCACCCCTCCACTTT.

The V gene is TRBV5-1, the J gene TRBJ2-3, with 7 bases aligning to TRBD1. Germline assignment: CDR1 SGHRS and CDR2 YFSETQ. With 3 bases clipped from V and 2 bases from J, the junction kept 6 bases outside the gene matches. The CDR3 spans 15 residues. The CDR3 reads CASSSMTGSTDTQYF. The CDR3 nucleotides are TGCGCCAGCAGCTCGATGACAGGGTCCACAGATACGCAGTATTTT.